This T cell receptor beta chain was found in a study of blood T cells in healthy people across ages. Across the study: Template-switching capture recovered about one barcoded beta molecule per two T cells. Findings and caveats of the study: It was not possible, with unsorted PBMCs, to conclusively compare naive and antigen-experienced cells.

Donors were healthy Caucasian individuals from Russia aged about 6 to 95. The CDR3 contains 18 residues. Germline-derived CDR1 and CDR2 are SQVTM and ANQGSEA. The V and J ends lost 7 bases and 3 bases, in that order; junction bases with no gene match: 19. As concerns this clonotype: Its antigen is currently unknown.

Together with a sample-barcoded 5' primer, a J-beta primer mix was included in a second PCR lasting roughly 6 to 12 cycles. Each CDR3 protein is one row after TCRdb ran MiXCR on the 5' RACE reads. Here the sample spans approximately 800,000 distinct CDR3 sequences, 20% to 25% being singletons. This sample also appeared in a second study, on T cells of mothers and their children. That work adds: Each donor was one of three healthy Caucasian mothers or one of their six children.

The sample taken for sequencing was blood. The gene calls are TRBV29-1 and TRBJ2-1; 9 positions match TRBD1. The origin of this receptor is a boy younger than 18 in good health. The CDR3 sequence: CSGGPGQGAITFYNEQFF. The CDR3 DNA sequence: TGCAGCGGGGGTCCGGGACAGGGCGCCATAACCTTCTACAATGAGCAGTTCTTC.